This T cell receptor (beta chain) was retrieved from a study of post-analysis software for immune sequencing data. Overall study: Multiple sclerosis in the patients followed relapsing-remitting, secondary progressive and progressive-relapsing courses.

This CDR3 is 19 amino acids long. The germline gives CDR1 LGHNA, CDR2 YSLEER. J was trimmed by 2 bases and V by 3 bases; bases with no gene match: 9. Researchers reported that TCR beta cDNA libraries carried unique molecular identifiers. Once about 0.9 to 11 million T cells were used, approximately 470,000 cDNA molecules resulted. TCRdb reprocessed the PCR reads with MiXCR, giving one entry per CDR3 protein. The repertoire includes some 700,000 distinct CDR3 sequences, roughly three fifths of them detected once, and around 11% sits in the top ten. Study-wide findings and caveats: Strong co-clustering by F measure was evident for samples that had been prepared in the same batch. TRBV5-6, TRBV5-1 and TRBV20-1 belonged to a set of about 5 TRBV segments that were more frequent in patients than controls.

As to this clonotype: Its antigen is still unknown.

Sequencing was performed on blood. This clonotype originated in a girl aged 2-10 years with multiple sclerosis. The gene calls are TRBV4-3 and TRBJ2-3; 15 bases map to TRBD2. The CDR3 DNA reads TGCGCCAGCAGCCAGCGACCGGGACTAGCGGGGGGAAACACAGATACGCAGTATTTT. Protein product: CASSQRPGLAGGNTDTQYF.